These 2 T cell receptor beta chains were sequenced from one sample in a study of vaccination and CD4 T cells after COVID-19. Antigen specificity for these receptors is unknown. The sample's treatment: approximately 11-day PBMC culture with coronavirus spike peptide pools or control peptides (ViraFEST assay). The Oncomine TCR Beta short-read assay was what sequenced the DNA obtained from cultured CD4+ T cells. TCRdb ran MiXCR on the PCR reads and lists one entry per CDR3 protein. Among some 21,000 distinct CDR3 sequences listed, 38% were seen once. Material: cultured CD4+ T cells from blood. These receptors originate from a human donor with COVID-19.

The chain combines TRBV6-1 with TRBJ2-1, with 8 bases lining up with TRBD1. CDR3 size: 15 residues. The V and J ends lost 7 bases and 3 bases, in that order; junction bases with no gene match: 8. Per germline, CDR1 MNHNS and CDR2 SASEGT. The DNA for the CDR3 is TGTGCCAGCATTCCCCCGGGACAGGACTACAATGAGCAGTTCTTC. It translates to CASIPPGQDYNEQFF.

A word on this clonotype: At one end, the junction sequence differs from germline, possibly due to a read error. The chain employs TRBV7-9 and TRBJ2-3; D possibly matches TRBD1 or TRBD2 (5 bases each). Per the germline V gene, CDR1 is SEHNR and CDR2 is FQNEAQ (reference sequence). The CDR3 extends over 14 amino acids. Here the CDR3 reads CASSLAWGSGTQYF. The CDR3, as DNA: TGCGCCAGCAGCTTGGCCTGGGGGTCAGGTACGCAGTATTTT.